Here is one T cell receptor beta chain with its context. The entry originates in a study of blood T cells in healthy people across ages. A sample-barcoded 5' primer and a J-beta primer mix were used in a second PCR of about 7 to 11 cycles. Carrying 12 random nucleotides, a template-switch adaptor labeled each individual cDNA molecule. TCRdb redid the calling of the 5' RACE reads with MiXCR, one entry per CDR3 protein. The top ten clones hold about 42% of a sample with approximately 800,000 distinct CDR3 sequences, approximately 53% of them seen once. Germline V gene sequence: CDR1 SGHAT, CDR2 FQNNGV. V was cut by 6 bases and J by 7 bases, with 10 bases left in between. The CDR3 runs 12 residues.

Sequenced: blood. V gene TRBV11-2 combines with J gene TRBJ2-1; D might be TRBD1 or TRBD2, each matching 5 bases. This receptor was identified in an elderly man in good health. CDR3 in amino acids: CASRWDENEQFF. The CDR3 DNA reads as TGTGCCAGCAGGTGGGACGAGAATGAGCAGTTCTTC. Using reference TRBV11-2 and TRBJ2-1 for the parts outside the CDR3, the full variable domain is EAGVAQSPRYKIIEKRQSVAFWCNPISGHATLYWYQQILGQGPKLLIQFQNNGVVDDSQLPKDRFSAERLKGVDSTLKIQPAKLEDSAVYLCASRWDENEQFFGPGTRLTVL.